The 17 T cell receptor beta chains presented below share a single source sample, sequenced in a study of shared clonotypes between healthy human individuals. Some clones are missing from TCRdb's copy, which holds only in-frame ones; the method was immunoSEQ multiplex PCR. The sample carries roughly 2.2 million clones, approximately 95% recorded once. The sample comprised naive CD4+ T cells from PBMCs. Specified subset: CD45RA+ positively selected. Receptors were obtained from a man younger than 35 in good health. Some clones in this sample may be carry-over from other donors' samples.

The chain links TRBV7-8 to TRBJ1-4; the match to TRBD1 covers 9 bases. The V gene's germline CDR1 is SGHVS and CDR2 FQNEAQ. This CDR3 comprises 16 residues. The V and J ends lost 2 bases and 4 bases, in that order; junction bases with no gene match: 5. CDR3 DNA: TGTGCCAGCAGCTTACGACAGGGGGTAGTTAATGAAAAACTGTTTTTT. This translates into CASSLRQGVVNEKLFF.

This clone was seen a few times. The chain combines TRBV19 with TRBJ1-2; TRBD1 aligns across 7 bases. The length of the CDR3 is 15 residues. Trimming took 5 bases from V and 4 from J; bases not matched to a gene: 10. Germline CDR1 is LNHDA and CDR2 is SQIVND (reference sequence). This chain's CDR3 is CASSSTTGYTYGYTF. CDR3 in DNA: TGTGCCAGTAGTTCCACGACAGGGTACACCTATGGCTACACCTTC.

The genes are TRBV5-1 and TRBJ1-1; D unresolved. V shed 4 bases and J shed 7 bases, with 17 bases lying between them. The germline gives CDR1 SGHRS, CDR2 YFSETQ. The CDR3 totals 14 residues. This CDR3 is CASSGPSLSSEAFF. The CDR3, as DNA: TGCGCCAGCAGCGGGCCCTCCTTATCCAGTGAAGCTTTCTTT.

The genes are TRBV19 and TRBJ2-1; a possible D gene is TRBD2 (5 bases). This CDR3 spans 16 amino acids. Germline CDR1 is LNHDA and CDR2 is SQIVND (reference sequence). Trimming shortened V by 4 bases and J by 7 bases, and 20 bases separated the two germline ends. The CDR3 DNA follows: TGTGCCAGTAGTAGCGGTGCGCGGCAGCGGAAGAATGAGCAGTTCTTC. Translation gives CASSSGARQRKNEQFF.

V and J are TRBV30 and TRBJ1-1; 9 bases align to TRBD1. Per the germline V gene, CDR1 is GTSNPN and CDR2 is SVGIG (reference sequence). CDR3 length: 12 residues. Trimming at V came to 2 bases and at J to 10 bases, leaving 5 bases not matched to a gene. CDR3 in amino acids: CAWSPRQGGAFF. The CDR3 nucleotides are TGTGCCTGGAGTCCGCGACAGGGGGGAGCTTTCTTT.

The chain has TRBV29-1 and TRBJ2-3; D gene uncertain. The CDR3 sequence is 14 residues long. Germline V gene data show CDR1 as SQVTM and CDR2 as ANQGSEA. V lost 3 bases to trimming and J lost 1 base, with 11 bases between them. The CDR3 DNA follows: TGCAGCGTTGAGCGGACCGACCGCACAGATACGCAGTATTTT. Translated, it gives CSVERTDRTDTQYF.

The CDR3 nucleotides are TGTGCCAGCAGTGAAGTCTCTAGCTCCTACAATGAGCAGTTCTTC. It encodes CASSEVSSSYNEQFF. The chain is built from TRBV6-1 and TRBJ2-1; D call uncertain. CDR3 size: 15 residues. The V end lost 1 base, the J end lost 0 bases, and 7 bases lay between the germline ends. CDR1 is MNHNS, CDR2 SASEGT, per germline.

The chain employs TRBV5-1 and TRBJ1-4; 12 nucleotides align to TRBD1. This CDR3 is 16 amino acids long. With V trimmed by 4 bases and J by 8 bases, 9 bases remained unmatched. Germline V gene lookup returns CDR1 SGHRS and CDR2 YFSETQ. CDR3 protein: CASSDGPGQGAEKLFF. The CDR3 DNA is TGCGCCAGCAGCGACGGGCCGGGACAGGGGGCCGAAAAACTGTTTTTT.

V is TRBV7-9 and J is TRBJ2-7; tentatively, D is TRBD2 (5 bases). This CDR3 comprises 15 residues. V was pared by 1 base and J by 1 base, with 11 bases between. In germline, CDR1 is SEHNR, CDR2 FQNEAQ (reference sequence). CDR3 coding DNA: TGTGCCAGCAGCTTAGTCCCTAGAGGGTCCTACGAGCAGTACTTC. Its protein product is CASSLVPRGSYEQYF.

The chain employs TRBV6-5 and TRBJ2-4, with D tentatively TRBD2 (5 bases). Germline values: CDR1 MNHEY, CDR2 SVGAGI. V shed 0 bases and J shed 1 base, with 10 bases lying between them. CDR3 length: 16 residues. The DNA for the CDR3 is TGTGCCAGCAGTTACTCGTCAGGACTGGCCAAAAACATTCAGTACTTC. Protein sequence: CASSYSSGLAKNIQYF.

This sequence joins TRBV7-8 and TRBJ2-1, with 11 bases lining up with TRBD1. CDR1 and CDR2 (germline): SGHVS, FQNEAQ. This CDR3 spans 15 amino acids. V was pared by 5 bases and J by 6 bases, with 6 bases of the junction left unmatched. The CDR3 spells CASSLGQGVLNEQFF. The CDR3 coding sequence is TGTGCCAGCAGCCTGGGACAGGGGGTTCTCAATGAGCAGTTCTTC.

This chain uses TRBV9 with TRBJ2-1; D is possibly TRBD2 (7 bases). The CDR3 totals 17 residues. V was cut by 0 bases and J by 6 bases, with 19 bases left in between. Germline lookup yields CDR1 SGDLS and CDR2 YYNGEE. Here the CDR3 DNA reads TGTGCCAGCAGCGTAGGAGGTCGGGGGGCTAGTCCCAATGAGCAGTTCTTC. It yields the protein CASSVGGRGASPNEQFF.

This clone turned up a few times. The rearrangement joins TRBV19 to TRBJ2-7; D may be TRBD1 (6 bases). The CDR3 is made up of 13 amino acids. The V end was cut by 3 bases, the J end by 2 bases, with 8 bases between. Germline values: CDR1 LNHDA, CDR2 SQIVND (reference sequence). The CDR3 is CASSIGQPYEQYF. CDR3 coding DNA: TGTGCCAGTAGTATTGGACAGCCCTACGAGCAGTACTTC. Full variable domain (outside the CDR3, taken from reference TRBV19 and TRBJ2-7): DGGITQSPKYLFRKEGQNVTLSCEQNLNHDAMYWYRQDPGQGLRLIYYSQIVNDFQKGDIAEGYSVSREKKESFPLTVTSAQKNPTAFYLCASSIGQPYEQYFGPGTRLTVT.

This chain joins TRBV2 and TRBJ2-5; the D is unclear. V lost 7 bases and J lost 9, with 15 bases in between. The CDR3 loop spans 12 amino acids. Germline assignment: CDR1 SNHLY and CDR2 FYNNEI. The CDR3 sequence is CASTRTDEAQYF. The CDR3 region has the DNA TGTGCCAGCACTCGGACGGACGAGGCCCAGTACTTC. Full variable domain (remainder filled in from reference TRBV2 and TRBJ2-5): EPEVTQTPSHQVTQMGQEVILRCVPISNHLYFYWYRQILGQKVEFLVSFYNNEISEKSEIFDDQFSVERPDGSNFTLKIRSTKLEDSAMYFCASTRTDEAQYFGPGTRLLVL.

Note on this clone: The same CDR3 can be traced to other DNA sequences in this sample. The chain recombines TRBV6-1 with TRBJ1-3; D gene uncertain. The CDR3 is 14 residues long. V shed 3 bases and J shed 0 bases, with 6 bases lying between them. Germline CDR1 and CDR2: MNHNS and SASEGT. CDR3 DNA sequence: TGTGCCAGCAGTGAGGTTTACTCTGGAAACACCATATATTTT. It translates to CASSEVYSGNTIYF.

The chain has TRBV19 and TRBJ1-4; the D gene is possibly TRBD1 (6 bases). This CDR3 region has 15 residues. V was pared by 4 bases and J by 8 bases, with 17 bases between. The germline V gene has CDR1 LNHDA and CDR2 SQIVND (reference sequence). The CDR3 nucleotides are TGTGCCAGTAGTAAAGGGACTCATACAGGGGAAAAACTGTTTTTT. It is translated as CASSKGTHTGEKLFF.

In the case of this clone: Other DNA variants within this sample encode the same CDR3. The chain recombines TRBV18 with TRBJ2-5; tentatively, D is TRBD2 (5 bases). Trimming shortened V by 6 bases and J by 2 bases, and 13 bases separated the two germline ends. The CDR3 spans 14 residues. Looked up from germline, CDR1 is KGHSH and CDR2 is LQKENI. The CDR3 loop is CASSPTSAQETQYF. CDR3 nucleotide sequence: TGTGCCAGCTCCCCAACTAGTGCGCAAGAGACCCAGTACTTC.